These 19 T cell receptor beta chains were all obtained from the same sample, sequenced in a study of beta chain features in type 1 diabetes. The study, taken as a whole, reports: All four CD4+ subsets from Type 1 diabetes patients carried moderately but significantly shorter TCRB CDR3s.

These receptors have no identified antigens. Every bit of the isolated RNA underwent reverse transcription, so sequencing read expressed TCRB transcripts. Clones were sequenced by immunoSEQ multiplex PCR, and TCRdb holds only the in-frame ones, with some missing. Of 300,000 to 400,000 clones detected, 8.5% to 10% appear once; the ten largest clones hold 0.55% to 0.75%. The sample was central memory CD4+ T cells from blood. All receptors come from a man between 25 and 39 years old with type 1 diabetes.

This clone was picked up many times. At one of its ends the junction is not consistent with the germline gene, which may arise from a read error. V gene TRBV14 combines with J gene TRBJ1-1; no clear D gene. Germline CDR1 reads SGHDN; CDR2 reads FVKESK. This CDR3 is built from 12 residues. DNA of the CDR3: TGCCCCTGCCCCGACCGGAACACTGAAGCTTTCTTT. Amino acid sequence: CPCPDRNTEAFF.

This clone was detected a few times. The chain combines TRBV7-2 with TRBJ2-1, with D uncertain. The V end lost 2 bases, the J end lost 0 bases, and 8 bases lay between the germline ends. Germline V lookup: CDR1 SGHTA, CDR2 FQGNSA. The CDR3 runs to 15 residues. CDR3 nucleotides: TGTGCCAGCAGCTTAAAGGCAGCCTCCTACAATGAGCAGTTCTTC. Translation: CASSLKAASYNEQFF.

This clone was picked up many times. The genes are TRBV7-9 and TRBJ2-5; D is ambiguous. The CDR3 totals 12 residues. Germline CDR1 is SEHNR and CDR2 is FQNEAQ (reference sequence). Trimming stripped 5 bases from V and 4 bases from J, with 8 bases between. CDR3 protein: CASSPRGETQYF. CDR3 nucleotides: TGTGCCAGCAGCCCCCGTGGAGAGACCCAGTACTTC.

This clone was observed a handful of times. The chain joins TRBV2 to TRBJ2-4, with 9 nucleotides matching TRBD2. Germline CDR1 reads SNHLY; CDR2 reads FYNNEI. V was pared by 1 base and J by 4 bases, with 5 bases of the junction left unmatched. The CDR3 is 16 amino acids. The CDR3 spells CASSEVAGVSKNIQYF. CDR3 DNA sequence: TGTGCCAGCAGTGAAGTAGCGGGAGTCTCAAAAAACATTCAGTACTTC.

The chain combines TRBV27 with TRBJ1-1; D unclear. V lost 6 bases and J 3 bases, leaving 14 bases between the germline ends. The CDR3 is 14 residues long. Germline CDR1 is MNHEY and CDR2 is SMNVEV (reference sequence). This CDR3 is CASSTGNTDTEAFF. DNA for the CDR3: TGTGCCAGCAGCACGGGAAACACGGACACTGAAGCTTTCTTT.

CDR3 DNA sequence: TGTGCCAGTAGTATGACCGGGCATGGCTACACCTTC. As protein: CASSMTGHGYTF. The J gene is TRBJ1-2, the V gene TRBV19; D is ambiguous. Per germline, CDR1 LNHDA and CDR2 SQIVND (reference sequence). CDR3 size: 12 residues. V lost 3 bases, J lost 6 bases, and 8 bases lay in between.

The chain carries TRBV6-1 and TRBJ1-1, with TRBD1 matching 9 bases. V was clipped by 5 bases and J by 4 bases; unmatched bases: 5. Germline V gene sequence: CDR1 MNHNS, CDR2 SASEGT. The CDR3 sequence is 14 residues long. The CDR3 protein is CASSLGQGLTEAFF. CDR3 sequence (DNA): TGTGCCAGCAGTTTGGGACAGGGACTCACTGAAGCTTTCTTT.

V gene TRBV11-2 combines with J gene TRBJ2-2; the match to TRBD2 covers 12 bases. The V and J ends lost 5 bases and 1 base, in that order; junction bases with no gene match: 8. Germline assignment: CDR1 SGHAT and CDR2 FQNNGV. CDR3 length: 18 amino acids. The DNA for the CDR3 is TGTGCCAGCAGCGACCCTTGGACTAGCGGGAAGAACACCGGGGAGCTGTTTTTT. Translating it yields CASSDPWTSGKNTGELFF.

V is TRBV7-9 and J is TRBJ2-5; unclear D gene. V lost 5 bases to trimming and J lost 7 bases, with 14 bases between them. CDR3 size: 13 residues. Germline lookup yields CDR1 SEHNR and CDR2 FQNEAQ (reference sequence). CDR3 loop: CASSTPNAGTQYF. CDR3 nucleotide sequence: TGTGCCAGCAGCACACCCAACGCCGGGACCCAGTACTTC. Based on the CDR3 plus reference TRBV7-9 and TRBJ2-5, the full variable domain is DTGVSQNPRHKITKRGQNVTFRCDPISEHNRLYWYRQTLGQGPEFLTYFQNEAQLEKSRLLSDRFSAERPKGSFSTLEIQRTEQGDSAMYLCASSTPNAGTQYFGPGTRLLVL.

This chain uses TRBV5-6 with TRBJ2-2; D is perhaps TRBD1 (5 bases). Trimming removed 3 bases at V and 7 bases at J, with 19 bases between. The V gene's germline CDR1 is SGHDT and CDR2 YYEEEE. CDR3 length: 16 residues. CDR3 nucleotides: TGTGCCAGCAGCTCGCTCCTCATTCAAGGGGACGGGGAGCTGTTTTTT. Translated, it gives CASSSLLIQGDGELFF.

This rearrangement joins TRBV25-1 to TRBJ2-7; D possibly matches TRBD1 or TRBD2 (5 bases each). Trimming took off 3 bases at V and 6 bases at J, with 12 bases between the two ends. The CDR3 is made up of 13 amino acids. Per the germline V gene, CDR1 is MGHDK and CDR2 is SYGVNS. The CDR3 bases are TGTGCCAGCAGTGAGGGGGATTACGGCGAGCAGTACTTC. As protein: CASSEGDYGEQYF.

The table lists this clone with many counts. The chain couples TRBV11-2 to TRBJ2-5; 8 bases agree with TRBD1. CDR1 and CDR2 (germline): SGHAT, FQNNGV. With V trimmed by 7 bases and J by 5 bases, 9 bases remained unmatched. CDR3 length: 14 residues. CDR3 in amino acids: CASNHGQGGETQYF. The CDR3 DNA reads TGTGCCAGCAACCACGGACAGGGTGGGGAGACCCAGTACTTC.

The chain recombines TRBV6-6 with TRBJ2-3; the match to TRBD1 covers 7 bases. V dropped 6 bases and J dropped 1; count of bases not matched to a gene: 4. The CDR3 extends over 14 amino acids. Germline V CDR1 and CDR2: MNHNY, SVGAGI (reference sequence). The CDR3 here is CASSYGQGTDTQYF. The CDR3 nucleotides are TGTGCCAGCAGCTACGGACAGGGCACAGATACGCAGTATTTT.

The genes are TRBV6-1 and TRBJ1-5; 10 positions match TRBD1. J was trimmed by 5 bases and V by 10 bases; bases with no gene match: 5. Germline V gene lookup returns CDR1 MNHNS and CDR2 SASEGT. The CDR3 is 13 residues long. As DNA, the CDR3 is TGTGCCACTGACAGGGGGCGAGATCAGCCCCAGCATTTT. Its translation: CATDRGRDQPQHF.

This clone was seen more than once but under ten times. The V call is TRBV5-1, the J call TRBJ2-2; D gene uncertain. Germline loops: CDR1 SGHRS, CDR2 YFSETQ. Trimming cost V 3 bases and J 0 bases, with 15 bases left between them. This CDR3 is 17 amino acids long. CDR3 DNA sequence: TGCGCCAGCAGCTCGGGCAACGGTGGGGCGAACACCGGGGAGCTGTTTTTT. Residues: CASSSGNGGANTGELFF.

CDR3 amino acids: CSVDGQHEQYF. Here the CDR3 DNA reads TGCAGCGTTGACGGCCAGCACGAGCAGTACTTC. The chain has TRBV29-1 and TRBJ2-7; D gene ambiguous. Germline-derived CDR1 and CDR2 are SQVTM and ANQGSEA. V gave up 3 bases and J gave up 5 bases, with 8 bases separating them. This CDR3 is built from 11 residues.

This clone has a handful of counts. The rearrangement joins TRBV19 to TRBJ2-7, with D unclear. Germline V CDR1 and CDR2: LNHDA, SQIVND (reference sequence). This CDR3 has 11 residues. V lost 5 bases and J lost 9, with 11 bases in between. The CDR3, as DNA: TGTGCCAGTAGTCGTTCTACGGGGCAGTACTTC. It specifies CASSRSTGQYF.

As concerns this clone: In the same sample, other DNA sequences code for this CDR3. The chain's CDR3 is CASSPALTGEKLFF. The CDR3 DNA reads as TGTGCCAGCAGCCCCGCTCTAACGGGTGAAAAACTGTTTTTT. The chain carries TRBV9 and TRBJ1-4, with D unclear. Trimming pared 4 bases from V and 7 bases from J, leaving 14 bases between. This CDR3 is built from 14 residues. Germline values: CDR1 SGDLS, CDR2 YYNGEE.

The gene calls are TRBV7-2 and TRBJ1-5; 7 bases line up with TRBD1. Germline V gene sequence: CDR1 SGHTA, CDR2 FQGNSA. Unmatched junction bases numbered 4, after V lost 5 bases and J lost 0 bases. CDR3 size: 15 residues. CDR3 amino acids: CASSLRGDSNQPQHF. DNA of the CDR3: TGTGCCAGCAGCCTCAGGGGGGATAGCAATCAGCCCCAGCATTTT.